A selection of T cell receptor beta chains follows, all from one sample in a study of lymphopenia after photon versus proton radiotherapy. Method: immunoSEQ multiplex PCR; TCRdb's copy keeps in-frame clones and lacks some. The repertoire holds tens of thousands of clones, with around 83% as singletons. Sample: peripheral blood, taken from a patient treated with proton-based radiotherapy. The receptors derive from a man aged 55 to 70 with pancreatic cancer. CDR3s include the opening cysteine and the closing phenylalanine or tryptophan. Fields, in order: clone size, J gene, D gene, V gene, CDR3 DNA, CDR3 protein. A D gene is named only where the DNA matches it firmly. A row's size may be missing; if present it is once, few, many or a size class.

>.|TRBJ1-3|.|TRBV7-2
TGTGCCAGCAGCTTAGCGAGTTTGCCAGGTTACTCTGGAAACACCATATATTTT
CASSLASLPGYSGNTIYF
>.|TRBJ1-1|.|TRBV29-1
TGCAGCGCCGGGGTGGTAAGGACTGAAGCTTTCTTT
CSAGVVRTEAFF
>.|TRBJ1-1|.|TRBV18
TGTGCCAGCTCAATTAAGGTGAACACTGAAGCTTTCTTT
CASSIKVNTEAFF
>few|TRBJ2-2|.|TRBV6-4
TGTGCCAGCAGGCGCCCACTAACCGGGGAGCTGTTTTTT
CASRRPLTGELFF
>few|TRBJ1-5|.|TRBV28
TGTGCCAGCAGTTTGGGCGGGGTTGGGTCCCAGCATTTT
CASSLGGVGSQHF
>.|TRBJ2-1|TRBD2|TRBV10-3
TGTGCCATCAGTGTACACGGGACTAGCGACAATGAGCAGTTCTTC
CAISVHGTSDNEQFF
>.|TRBJ2-2|TRBD1|TRBV4-2
TGTGCCAGCAGCCAAGATTACAGGGGCGCGAACACCGGGGAGCTGTTTTTT
CASSQDYRGANTGELFF
>.|TRBJ1-4|TRBD1|TRBV2
TGTGCCAGCGGGCAACAGGGGGCCGGTGAAAAACTGTTTTTT
CASGQQGAGEKLFF
>.|TRBJ2-7|.|TRBV28
TGTGCCAGCAGTTTACGGCTAGCCTGGGAGCAGTACTTC
CASSLRLAWEQYF
>.|TRBJ2-7|.|TRBV18
TGTGCCAGCTCACCACAGGCTCAGAGTGGGCTCTACGAGCAGTACTTC
CASSPQAQSGLYEQYF
>few|TRBJ2-1|.|TRBV29-1
TGCAGCGTTGAACTAGTATTCGGCAATGAGCAGTTCTTC
CSVELVFGNEQFF
>.|TRBJ2-3|TRBD2|TRBV15
TGTGCCACAAGTACTAGCGGGGTCCAATATTTT
CATSTSGVQYF